The clone carrying this TCR beta chain occurred once. The sample is drawn from a study of blood T cell repertoires in COVID-19. Study overall: From the United States, Italy and Spain came samples of acute and convalescent COVID-19. The cDNA or gDNA used as material had been derived from T cells, B-cell-depleted T cells, or PBMCs.

Profiled with immunoSEQ multiplex PCR; TCRdb holds only in-frame clones, not every one. The repertoire includes approximately 120,000 clones, around 88% of them detected once, and approximately 5.3% sits in the top ten. Unmatched junction bases numbered 5, after V lost 0 bases and J lost 4 bases. Germline V lookup: CDR1 SGHRS, CDR2 YFSETQ. The CDR3 covers 15 residues. This sequence originates from a human donor in a cohort sampled during active COVID-19. The chain uses TRBV5-1 and TRBJ2-7, with TRBD2 matching 9 bases. The specimen was peripheral blood. CDR3 sequence: CASSLAPREGYEQYF. The CDR3 DNA reads as TGCGCCAGCAGCTTGGCCCCGCGGGAGGGGTACGAGCAGTACTTC.